Shown below are 7 T cell receptor beta chains from a single sample sequenced in a study of T cell responses to AZD1222 COVID-19 vaccine. TCRdb's table, derived via immunoSEQ multiplex PCR, lists solely in-frame clones and lacks some. The sample contains about 120,000 clones, more than 75% of which appear only once. The sequenced sample was peripheral blood, obtained 28 days after the second AZD1222 dose. The receptors shown here come from an adult who received the AZD1222 COVID-19 vaccine.

The V and J genes are TRBV10-3 and TRBJ2-7; 13 nucleotides line up with TRBD2. V dropped 0 bases and J dropped 3; count of bases not matched to a gene: 2. Germline V gives CDR1 ENHRY, CDR2 SYGVKD. This CDR3 has 16 residues. The CDR3 nucleotides read TGTGCCATCAGTGAGTCGCGGACTAGCGGGAGCTACGAGCAGTACTTC. Its translation: CAISESRTSGSYEQYF.

The V gene is TRBV6-5, the J gene TRBJ1-5; D ambiguous. CDR1 is MNHEY and CDR2 is SVGAGI in the germline V gene. The CDR3 is 13 amino acids. V was trimmed by 5 bases and J by 5 bases, leaving 10 bases between them. CDR3 sequence (DNA): TGTGCCAGCAGTATAGGGTTCGATCAGCCCCAGCATTTT. Translating it yields CASSIGFDQPQHF.

The chain combines TRBV7-9 with TRBJ2-5, with 14 bases aligning to TRBD2. Germline V gives CDR1 SEHNR, CDR2 FQNEAQ (reference sequence). This CDR3 has 19 amino acids. V was clipped by 5 bases and J by 6 bases; unmatched bases: 17. CDR3 sequence (DNA): TGTGCCAGCAGCCCTCGGGGACTAGCGGGAGTTTCTGACGCGAAGACCCAGTACTTC. Protein: CASSPRGLAGVSDAKTQYF. Combining the CDR3 with reference TRBV7-9 and TRBJ2-5 gives the whole variable domain DTGVSQNPRHKITKRGQNVTFRCDPISEHNRLYWYRQTLGQGPEFLTYFQNEAQLEKSRLLSDRFSAERPKGSFSTLEIQRTEQGDSAMYLCASSPRGLAGVSDAKTQYFGPGTRLLVL.

The chain employs TRBV7-6 and TRBJ1-4; 11 bases fit TRBD1. The CDR3 contains 17 residues. Trimming took 5 bases from V and 4 from J; bases not matched to a gene: 9. The germline gives CDR1 SGHVS, CDR2 FNYEAQ. CDR3 sequence (DNA): TGTGCCAGCAGCCAGGACAGGGGGCGGACCCATAATGAAAAACTGTTTTTT. It is translated as CASSQDRGRTHNEKLFF.

This clone was counted between two and nine times. The J gene is TRBJ2-1, the V gene TRBV18; D is unclear. V was trimmed by 4 bases and J by 0 bases, leaving 7 bases between them. The CDR3 totals 14 residues. Germline CDR1 KGHSH, CDR2 LQKENI. Written as DNA, the CDR3 is TGTGCCAGCTCACGGGAATCCTCCTACAATGAGCAGTTCTTC. Translation: CASSRESSYNEQFF. The complete variable domain, with remaining parts taken from reference TRBV18 and TRBJ2-1, reads NAGVMQNPRHLVRRRGQEARLRCSPMKGHSHVYWYRQLPEEGLKFMVYLQKENIIDESGMPKERFSAEFPKEGPSILRIQQVVRGDSAAYFCASSRESSYNEQFFGPGTRLTVL.

V and J are TRBV30 and TRBJ2-7; D is possibly TRBD1 (7 bases). The V end lost 0 bases, the J end lost 2 bases, and 26 bases lay between the germline ends. The CDR3 has 19 residues. Germline CDR1 reads GTSNPN; CDR2 reads SVGIG (reference sequence). The CDR3 loop reads CAWSVRMSQGGHKPYEQYF. In DNA, the CDR3 is TGTGCCTGGAGTGTACGGATGTCGCAGGGGGGACATAAGCCCTACGAGCAGTACTTC.

This clone was picked up many times. The chain links TRBV27 to TRBJ2-7; 12 nucleotides match TRBD2. This CDR3 contains 19 residues. The germline CDR1 and CDR2 sequences are MNHEY and SMNVEV (reference sequence). Trimming removed 5 bases from V and 3 bases from J; junction bases left unmatched: 17. In nucleotides, the CDR3 is TGTGCCAGCAGTCCCCCAAGGAGACTAGCGGGAGTAGCCGGCTACGAGCAGTACTTC. Its translation is CASSPPRRLAGVAGYEQYF.